This T cell receptor (beta chain) comes out of a study of long-term antiretroviral therapy in people with HIV. Whole-study findings and limits: Even long-term ART left TRB diversity below transplant donor controls, despite gains.

The run of the v3.0 immunoSEQ assay was at survey level. Generated by immunoSEQ multiplex PCR, the TCRdb table keeps only in-frame clones and is missing some. Of 9,500 to 15,000 clones in the sample, 82% were seen once. Trimming took off 3 bases at V and 1 base at J, with 12 bases between the two ends. The CDR3 loop spans 14 amino acids. Germline loops: CDR1 GTSNPN, CDR2 SVGIG (reference sequence). Concerning this clone itself: Its target is unknown.

This rearrangement joins TRBV30 to TRBJ1-1; D not resolved. This sequence originates from a man aged 45-65 years with HIV. Source: unsorted PBMCs, taken around 8 years after starting antiretroviral therapy. CDR3 protein: CAWSLGSSNTEAFF. The CDR3 DNA sequence: TGTGCCTGGAGCCTCGGGAGTTCGAACACTGAAGCTTTCTTT.